This T cell receptor beta chain was identified in a study of CD8 T cells in ankylosing spondylitis. General study findings and limits: The disease-linked clones had a CD8+ phenotype and low blood frequencies. Ankylosing spondylitis blood seemed to carry a telltale TCR beta motif made of several highly homologous variants.

The germline gives CDR1 SEHNR, CDR2 FQNEAQ (reference sequence). The CDR3 extends over 15 amino acids. The V segment lost 4 bases and the J segment 5 bases; nucleotides outside the gene matches: 8. Each TCR beta library was made by quantitative 5'-RACE that incorporated molecular barcodes. One entry per CDR3 protein, called by TCRdb with MiXCR from the 5' RACE reads. The top ten hold 4.3% of the sample, which has around 180,000 distinct CDR3 sequences, around a sixth seen once. This clonotype was recorded many times. Its target is not known. V and J are TRBV7-9 and TRBJ1-1; 9 bases fit TRBD1. Sequenced: blood, either unsorted or a sorted T cell fraction (not recorded which). The sequence was collected from a male donor between 5 and 29 years old with ankylosing spondylitis or in good health (not recorded which). The CDR3 DNA is TGTGCCAGCAGCTCCCCGGGACAGGGAAAGACTGAAGCTTTCTTT. This encodes CASSSPGQGKTEAFF.